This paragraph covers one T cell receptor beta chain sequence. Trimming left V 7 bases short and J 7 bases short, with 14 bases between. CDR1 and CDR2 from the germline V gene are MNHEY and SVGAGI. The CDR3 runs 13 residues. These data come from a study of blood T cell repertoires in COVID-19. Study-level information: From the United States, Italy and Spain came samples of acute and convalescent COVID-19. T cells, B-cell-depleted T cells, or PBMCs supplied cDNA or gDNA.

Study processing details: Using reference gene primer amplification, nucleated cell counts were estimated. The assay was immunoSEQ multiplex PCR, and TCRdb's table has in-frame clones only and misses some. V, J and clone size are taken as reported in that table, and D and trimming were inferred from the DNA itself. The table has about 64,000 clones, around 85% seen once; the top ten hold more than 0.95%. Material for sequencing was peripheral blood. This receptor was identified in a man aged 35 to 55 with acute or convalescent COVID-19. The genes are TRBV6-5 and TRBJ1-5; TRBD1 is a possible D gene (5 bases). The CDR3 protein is CASKGQGGQPQHF. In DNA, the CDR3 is TGTGCCAGCAAAGGGCAGGGAGGACAGCCCCAGCATTTT.